This is a list of T cell receptor beta chains from one sample in a study of blood T cell repertoires in COVID-19. Clones were read by immunoSEQ multiplex PCR, and TCRdb kept only the in-frame ones, dropping some. The sample lists about 370,000 clones, over 75% occurring once. The specimen was PBMCs or T cells enriched from blood (not recorded which). Receptors originate from a man aged 18 to 30 who had recovered from COVID-19. The conserved cysteine and the conserved F or W are not part of the CDR3 here. Size is stated for part of the rows, as once, few or many counts, or as a class when the clone is expanded.

clone size: .
J gene: TRBJ1-4
V gene: TRBV5-4
CDR3 protein: ASSHGTEKNEKLF

clone size: .
J gene: TRBJ2-3
V gene: TRBV5-5
CDR3 protein: ASSLESYTDTQY

clone size: .
J gene: TRBJ2-2
V gene: TRBV11-2
CDR3 protein: ASSRGGVGTGELF

clone size: once
J gene: TRBJ2-1
V gene: TRBV4-3
CDR3 protein: ASSQDLGTSGDEQF

clone size: .
J gene: TRBJ1-5
V gene: TRBV7-2
CDR3 protein: ASSLDRDQPQH

clone size: once
J gene: TRBJ1-1
V gene: TRBV7-6
CDR3 protein: ASSLTPHRSTTEAF

clone size: .
J gene: TRBJ1-2
V gene: TRBV7-2
CDR3 protein: ASSSRDRFNYGYT

clone size: .
J gene: TRBJ2-5
V gene: TRBV7-9
CDR3 protein: ASSPPRAVETQY

clone size: .
J gene: TRBJ1-1
V gene: TRBV27
CDR3 protein: ASSFDGVNTEAF

clone size: .
J gene: TRBJ1-2
V gene: TRBV25-1
CDR3 protein: ASRIDWEGGYT

clone size: .
J gene: TRBJ1-1
V gene: TRBV7-9
CDR3 protein: ASSQVRTEAF

clone size: .
J gene: TRBJ2-7
V gene: TRBV9
CDR3 protein: ASSPGLAVSSYEQY

clone size: once
J gene: TRBJ1-6
V gene: TRBV6-1
CDR3 protein: ASSEQTGGNSPLH

clone size: .
J gene: TRBJ2-1
V gene: TRBV6-2/TRBV6-3
CDR3 protein: ASSEALGGGYNEQF

clone size: .
J gene: TRBJ1-6
V gene: TRBV7-3
CDR3 protein: ASSFRDRVNSPLH

clone size: .
J gene: TRBJ1-2
V gene: TRBV6-5
CDR3 protein: ASSLVRNYGYT

clone size: .
J gene: TRBJ2-2
V gene: TRBV6-2/TRBV6-3
CDR3 protein: ASSYRGRLAVTGELF

clone size: .
J gene: TRBJ2-3
V gene: TRBV7-7
CDR3 protein: ASSFNEGADTQY

clone size: .
J gene: TRBJ2-3
V gene: TRBV7-9
CDR3 protein: ASSLQRERRADTQY

clone size: .
J gene: TRBJ2-7
V gene: TRBV11-2
CDR3 protein: ASSLGRGAYEQY

clone size: .
J gene: TRBJ1-5
V gene: TRBV6-5
CDR3 protein: ASSRVGGNQPQH

clone size: .
J gene: TRBJ2-2
V gene: TRBV3-1/TRBV3-2
CDR3 protein: ASSHGLRGYGELF

clone size: few
J gene: TRBJ1-6
V gene: TRBV28
CDR3 protein: ASSAGQRNNSPLH

clone size: .
J gene: TRBJ2-3
V gene: TRBV7-3
CDR3 protein: ASSELAESTDTQY

clone size: .
J gene: TRBJ1-2
V gene: TRBV29-1
CDR3 protein: SSEGIRYGYT

clone size: .
J gene: TRBJ2-3
V gene: TRBV30
CDR3 protein: AWSVSRTDARADTQY

clone size: once
J gene: TRBJ1-5
V gene: TRBV6-1
CDR3 protein: ASSENLLGGNQPQH